The TCR beta chain described here comes from a study of T cell repertoires in cytomegalovirus infection. On the study more broadly: Carrying CMV and the relevant HLA type showed in public TCR beta signatures.

TCRdb analysed the reads with MiXCR anew, one entry per CDR3 protein. The data contain about 310,000 distinct CDR3 sequences, roughly 15% of them singletons. The CDR3 length is 14 residues. The V and J ends lost 5 bases and 3 bases respectively, with 13 bases between them. This clonotype was seen repeatedly, ten times or more. As yet, its antigen is unknown. General study points: Carriers of CMV and the relevant HLA type were discriminated by public TCR beta frequency. HLA-C-restricted, CMV-specific TCR beta clonotypes were dominant ex vivo.

The source of this sequence is a human donor in good health (CMV status not recorded). Some clones in this sample may be carry-over from other donors' samples. The specimen sequenced was PBMCs. The chain combines TRBV12-3 or TRBV12-4 with TRBJ1-1, with D perhaps TRBD1 (6 bases). The CDR3 coding sequence is TGTGCCAGCAGTCCGGGACGGACAGACACTGAAGCTTTCTTT. Residues: CASSPGRTDTEAFF.